This T cell receptor beta chain came from a study of blood T cell repertoires in COVID-19. On the study more broadly: The United States, Italy and Spain were the sources of the acute and convalescent COVID-19 samples. T cells, B-cell-depleted T cells, or PBMCs supplied cDNA or gDNA.

Original processing methods: Researchers report that nucleated cell counts were estimated from reference gene primer amplification. Sequenced by immunoSEQ multiplex PCR; TCRdb stores in-frame clones only, minus some. The V and J calls and clone size are taken from that table; D and trimming were inferred from the DNA. This sample carries some 170,000 clones, roughly 83% of them seen once, and the ten largest clones take roughly 7.2%. In germline, CDR1 is SGDLS, CDR2 YYNGEE. CDR3 length: 17 amino acids. Trimming cost V 2 bases and J 5 bases, with 21 bases left between them. Enrolment of Seattle patients took place during active infection, and they were followed longitudinally.

Input material: peripheral blood. The receptor comes from a woman aged 40 to 55 with COVID-19, enrolled during active disease. The chain is built from TRBV9 and TRBJ2-3, with D perhaps matching TRBD1 (6 bases). CDR3 sequence: CASSVKTYGDIGDTQYF. Here the CDR3 DNA reads TGTGCCAGCAGCGTCAAAACTTACGGGGACATTGGAGATACGCAGTATTTT.